The TCR beta chain described here comes from a study of OX40 agonist ivuxolimab in advanced cancers. Study in general: Ivuxolimab was delivered to patients intravenously every 2 weeks at doses spanning 0.01 to 10 mg/kg.

Study-wide results and caveats: At doses 0.1 to 3.0 mg/kg, CD4+ and CD8+ clones expanded. Among the lowest levels of clonal expansion were found in partial responders at 0.1-3.0 mg/kg.

Some clones are missing from TCRdb's copy, which holds only in-frame ones; the method was immunoSEQ multiplex PCR. The sample has approximately 100,000 clones, 70% to 90% seen once; the top ten hold 0.79%. V lost 0 bases and J lost 4, with 8 bases in between. CDR1 and CDR2 (germline): SGHDT, YYEEEE. The CDR3 is 14 residues long. Points on this clone: Its target is unknown.

The chain employs TRBV5-6 and TRBJ1-3; D remains ambiguous. The clonotype was recovered from an adult with an advanced solid tumor such as melanoma, head and neck, liver or kidney cancer. The specimen was CD4+ or CD8+ T cells sorted from blood, collected in a trial of the OX40 agonist ivuxolimab. CDR3 loop: CASSLEWLGNTIYF. CDR3 DNA sequence: TGTGCCAGCAGCTTGGAGTGGTTAGGAAACACCATATATTTT.